This section outlines one T cell receptor beta chain sequence together with its context. This sample is drawn from a study of T-cell memory formation after mild COVID-19. Study-wide background: Across donors, TCR clusters were largely donor specific.

MiXCR, run by TCRdb on the 5' RACE reads, gives a single entry per CDR3 protein. The table includes 270,000 or so distinct CDR3 sequences, roughly 18% detected once. This CDR3 is 15 amino acids long. V dropped 7 bases and J dropped 4 bases, with 19 bases sitting between them. This clonotype originated in a young man who had mild COVID-19 (a few samples of this study predate the infection). Cell type and time point are not known. Sequenced sample: PBMCs or a T cell subset sorted from them (not recorded which). The V and J genes are TRBV12-3 or TRBV12-4 and TRBJ1-1; TRBD1 is a possible D gene (5 bases). The CDR3: CASIPKGREGTEAFF. In DNA, the CDR3 is TGTGCCAGCATCCCAAAGGGCAGGGAAGGCACTGAAGCTTTCTTT.